These 8 T cell receptor beta chains were all obtained from the same sample, sequenced in a study of yellow fever vaccine responses in identical twins. TCRdb independently ran MiXCR on the RT-PCR reads; one entry per CDR3 protein. Of 20,000 to 25,000 distinct CDR3 sequences listed, roughly 80% are singletons. The material was T cells from blood (PBMCs), unsorted or a sorted subset (not recorded which), obtained before or after yellow fever vaccination (not recorded which). These receptors all stem from a woman aged 18-29 years who received the yellow fever vaccine.

This clonotype was detected a few times. This chain joins TRBV10-3 and TRBJ2-1; 8 bases align to TRBD1. This CDR3 is 15 amino acids long. V was clipped by 9 bases and J by 3 bases; unmatched bases: 10. The V gene's germline CDR1 is ENHRY and CDR2 SYGVKD. This chain's CDR3 is CAIRPPGTGYNEQFF. DNA for the CDR3: TGTGCCATTCGGCCACCCGGGACAGGCTACAATGAGCAGTTCTTC.

The chain recombines TRBV6-1 with TRBJ1-1, with no clear D. The CDR3 extends over 11 amino acids. The germline V gene encodes CDR1 MNHNS and CDR2 SASEGT. V lost 7 bases, J lost 10 bases, and 13 bases lay in between. The CDR3 sequence is CASNSPGSAFF. Written as DNA, the CDR3 is TGTGCCAGCAACTCGCCGGGGTCAGCTTTCTTT.

There are a few counts of this clonotype. This chain links TRBV5-5 with TRBJ2-1; 11 bases are a match to TRBD2. This CDR3 region has 18 residues. The germline V gene has CDR1 SGHKS and CDR2 YYEKEE (reference sequence). Germline trimming cut 1 base from V and 1 base from J; bases unmatched to any gene: 7. CDR3 residues: CASSLRTTSGKSYNEQFF. CDR3 DNA sequence: TGTGCCAGCAGCTTGCGCACGACTAGCGGGAAATCCTACAATGAGCAGTTCTTC.

The rearrangement links TRBV15 to TRBJ2-5; D unresolved. Germline CDR1 and CDR2: LNHNV and YYDKDF (reference sequence). Trimming removed 1 base at V and 7 bases at J, with 10 bases between. The CDR3 contains 13 residues. This CDR3 reads CATSRVGPTTQYF. In nucleotides, the CDR3 is TGTGCCACCAGCAGAGTCGGTCCAACGACCCAGTACTTC.

This sequence joins TRBV2 and TRBJ2-2, with D possibly matching TRBD1 (6 bases). The length of the CDR3 is 14 residues. The germline V gene encodes CDR1 SNHLY and CDR2 FYNNEI. Trimming stripped 7 bases from V and 0 bases from J, with 9 bases between. The CDR3 nucleotides are TGTGCCAGCAAAGGACAGCCGAACACCGGGGAGCTGTTTTTT. Amino acid sequence: CASKGQPNTGELFF.

The chain has TRBV29-1 and TRBJ2-5; D is uncertain. This CDR3 contains 12 residues. V was cut by 1 base and J by 1 base, with 4 bases left in between. CDR1 and CDR2 from the germline V gene are SQVTM and ANQGSEA. The CDR3 reads CSVEGLQETQYF. As DNA, the CDR3 is TGCAGCGTTGAAGGACTCCAAGAGACCCAGTACTTC.

This clonotype showed up just once. V and J are TRBV19 and TRBJ2-5, with 9 bases identical to TRBD1. This CDR3 region has 13 residues. Germline lookup yields CDR1 LNHDA and CDR2 SQIVND (reference sequence). V lost 6 bases and J lost 1; bases outside the gene matches: 0. CDR3 region: CASRDRGQETQYF. The CDR3, as DNA: TGTGCCAGTAGGGACAGGGGCCAAGAGACCCAGTACTTC.

The gene calls are TRBV20-1 and TRBJ1-5; D is uncertain. Trimming removed 3 bases from V and 4 bases from J, with 7 bases in between. CDR1 and CDR2 (germline): DFQATT, SNEGSKA (reference sequence). The CDR3 runs to 12 residues. As DNA, the CDR3 is TGCAGTGCTAGCCGTGGGAATCAGCCCCAGCATTTT. Its translation: CSASRGNQPQHF.